This TCR beta chain was recorded in a study of blood T cell repertoires in COVID-19. Some clones are missing from TCRdb's copy, which holds only in-frame ones; the method was immunoSEQ multiplex PCR. The sample lists approximately 490,000 clones, roughly 87% seen once, with 0.65% to 0.9% in the top ten. The V gene end was trimmed by 4 bases and the J gene end by 4 bases; junction bases not matched to a gene: 9. The CDR3 contains 16 residues. Germline CDR1 is SGHRS and CDR2 is YFSETQ. This receptor was obtained from a woman between 18 and 29 years old who had recovered from COVID-19. The J gene is TRBJ1-4, the V gene TRBV5-1, with 8 bases aligning to TRBD1. Sequenced sample: PBMCs or T cells enriched from blood (not recorded which). CDR3 sequence: CASSKSGTGINEKLFF. DNA for the CDR3: TGCGCCAGCAGCAAGTCCGGGACAGGAATTAATGAAAAACTGTTTTTT. The full variable domain, rest sourced from reference TRBV5-1 and TRBJ1-4, is KAGVTQTPRYLIKTRGQQVTLSCSPISGHRSVSWYQQTPGQGLQFLFEYFSETQRNKGNFPGRFSGRQFSNSRSEMNVSTLELGDSALYLCASSKSGTGINEKLFFGSGTQLSVL.